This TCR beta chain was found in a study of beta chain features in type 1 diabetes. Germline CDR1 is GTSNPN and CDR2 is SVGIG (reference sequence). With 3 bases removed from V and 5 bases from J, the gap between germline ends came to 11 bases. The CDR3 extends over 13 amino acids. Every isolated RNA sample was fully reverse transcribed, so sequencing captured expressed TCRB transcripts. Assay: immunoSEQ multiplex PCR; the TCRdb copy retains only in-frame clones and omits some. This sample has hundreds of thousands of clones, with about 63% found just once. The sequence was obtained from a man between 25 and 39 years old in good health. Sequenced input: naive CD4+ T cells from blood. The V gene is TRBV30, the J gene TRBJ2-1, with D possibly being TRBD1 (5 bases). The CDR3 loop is CAWRPPGHNEQFF. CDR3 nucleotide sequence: TGTGCCTGGAGGCCGCCAGGGCACAATGAGCAGTTCTTC.